This TCR beta chain was recorded in a study of blood T cell repertoires in COVID-19. Study summary: Sites in the United States, Italy and Spain provided acute and convalescent COVID-19 samples. Sources were T cells, B-cell-depleted T cells, or PBMCs; the material itself was cDNA or gDNA.

In the source study's methods: Amplification with reference gene primers provided the estimates of nucleated cell counts. Profiled with immunoSEQ multiplex PCR; TCRdb holds only in-frame clones, not every one. That table is the source of V, J and clone size, and D and trimming were worked out from the DNA. The sample includes more than 95,000 clones, roughly 85% of them seen just once. CDR1 KGHDR and CDR2 SFDVKD come from the germline V gene. CDR3 length equals 14 residues. The ends lost 9 bases at V and 6 bases at J; junction bases unmatched: 9. Input material: peripheral blood. This chain uses TRBV24-1 with TRBJ2-1; 8 bases align to TRBD2. This sequence was found in a man aged 50 to 60 with acute or convalescent COVID-19. CDR3 nucleotides: TGTGCCACCTCAAGGAGGACTAGCTCCAATGAGCAGTTCTTC. Encoded protein: CATSRRTSSNEQFF.